Below, one TCR beta chain is given with its context. In this sample, this clonotype turned up many times. The clone's antigen remains unknown. Within one base of it there is no much larger clone, and no base qualities were kept. The data originate from a study of CD8 T cells in ankylosing spondylitis (dated by TCRdb to about 2017). Regarding the complete study: The study profiled T cell receptor beta repertoires in healthy donors and ankylosing spondylitis patients to find disease-linked TCR variants. Peripheral blood samples were taken, and synovial fluid was additionally collected from ankylosing spondylitis patients. The whole study cohort included 85 to 120 healthy donors and over 20 ankylosing spondylitis patients.

V ends up 5 bases short and J 3 bases short, with an unmatched junction base count of 9. Taken from cysteine to phenylalanine, the CDR3 has 15 residues. Only the CDR3 part of the read is kept: 45 bases, read in frame from the first base. Looking up the germline V gene yields CDR1 SQVTM and CDR2 ANQGSEA. TCRdb records Illumina HiSeq 2500 as the sequencer. TCR beta libraries were prepared by quantitative 5'-RACE with molecular barcodes. Regarding the original processing steps: Disease-linked TCR variants were identified with a new computational method built on a probabilistic model of VDJ rearrangement. TCRdb redid the processing of the public reads, applying fastp at Q25 and MiXCR, and retained in-frame beta chains. Rows with a matching CDR3 protein are joined into one entry that keeps the most common DNA and genes. V and J calls and clone size were set by TCRdb, not the authors. The sample table holds around 250,000 distinct CDR3 sequences, of which 18% were seen once. Approximately 33% of the sample is taken by the ten largest.

The research as a whole found: Some of the motif variants had been reported before in the synovial fluid and blood of reactive arthritis patients, a finding that suggests common disease-initiation mechanisms. The disease-linked clones were reported as significantly enriched in matched synovial fluid samples from ankylosing spondylitis patients. Blood from ankylosing spondylitis patients appeared to be characterized by a TCR beta motif made up of eight highly homologous amino acid variants. The disease-linked clones had a CD8+ phenotype and were found at relatively low frequencies in peripheral blood.

This TCR derives from a male donor with ankylosing spondylitis or in good health (not recorded which). Material: blood, either unsorted or a sorted T cell fraction (not recorded which). The chain uses TRBV29-1 and TRBJ2-2; 7 central bases correspond to TRBD1. This receptor has the CDR3 CSVPAGTVYTGELFF. The sequenced DNA is TGCAGCGTTCCCGCCGGGACAGTATACACCGGGGAGCTGTTTTTT.